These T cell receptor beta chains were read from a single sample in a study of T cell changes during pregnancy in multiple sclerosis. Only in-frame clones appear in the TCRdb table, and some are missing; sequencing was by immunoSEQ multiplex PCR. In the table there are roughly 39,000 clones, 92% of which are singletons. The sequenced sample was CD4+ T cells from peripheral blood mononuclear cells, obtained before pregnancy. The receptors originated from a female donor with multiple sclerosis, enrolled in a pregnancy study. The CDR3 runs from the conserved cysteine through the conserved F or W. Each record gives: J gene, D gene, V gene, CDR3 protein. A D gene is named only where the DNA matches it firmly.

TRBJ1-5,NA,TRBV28,CASSLSGVNQPQHF
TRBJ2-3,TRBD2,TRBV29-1,CSVDPSGRASDTQYF
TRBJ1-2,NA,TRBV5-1,CASSWSLQPNYGYTF
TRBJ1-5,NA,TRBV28,CASSLRTLSGQPQHF
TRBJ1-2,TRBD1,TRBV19,CASSPGQGYGYTF
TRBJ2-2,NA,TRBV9,CASSVVVGGGTGELFF
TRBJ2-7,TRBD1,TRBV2,CASSAGQGAGEQYF
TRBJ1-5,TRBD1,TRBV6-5,CASGQGGYQPQHF
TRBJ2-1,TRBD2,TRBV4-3,CASSQALAGGDNEQFF
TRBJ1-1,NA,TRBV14,CASSQDIMNTEAFF
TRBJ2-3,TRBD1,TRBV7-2,CASSERQGGSTDTQYF
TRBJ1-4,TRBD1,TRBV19,CASSIGTGSEKLFF
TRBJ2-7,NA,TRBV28,CASSVSPSYEQYF
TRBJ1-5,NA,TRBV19,CASRRGSNQPQHF
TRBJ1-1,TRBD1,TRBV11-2,CASSRANRGNMNTEAFF
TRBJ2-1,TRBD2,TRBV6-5,CASRRTSGYNEQFF
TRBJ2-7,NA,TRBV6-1,CASKLGDEQYF
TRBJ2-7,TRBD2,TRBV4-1,CASSQTGTSVYEQYF
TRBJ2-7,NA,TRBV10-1,CASSFEQAAYEQYF
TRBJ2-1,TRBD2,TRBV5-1,CASSSGLAGGRSYNEQFF
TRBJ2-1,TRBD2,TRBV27,CASSRRTSGTNNEQFF
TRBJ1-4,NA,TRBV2,CASSEMFMYEKLFF
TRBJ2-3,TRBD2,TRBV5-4,CATSKSAGGTDTQYF
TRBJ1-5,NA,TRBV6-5,CASSYSRGGQPQHF
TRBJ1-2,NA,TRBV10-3,CAIESGGDYGYTF
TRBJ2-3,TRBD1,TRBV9,CASSSTGQGGADTQYF
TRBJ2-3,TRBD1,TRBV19,CASSSGGTGGGTDTQYF
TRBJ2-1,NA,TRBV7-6,CASSLEQIGNEQFF
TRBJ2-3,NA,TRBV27,CASSLFGQYSLDTQYF
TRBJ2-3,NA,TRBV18,CASSPRQGDTDTQYF
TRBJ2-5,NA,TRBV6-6,CASSYGRGHQTQYF
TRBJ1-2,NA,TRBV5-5,CASSLEQGDYGYTF
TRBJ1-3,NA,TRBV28,CASVIGGAYGNTIYF
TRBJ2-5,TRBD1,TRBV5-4,CASSLDRGKTQYF
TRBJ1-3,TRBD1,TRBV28,CASSRGTGRSTIYF